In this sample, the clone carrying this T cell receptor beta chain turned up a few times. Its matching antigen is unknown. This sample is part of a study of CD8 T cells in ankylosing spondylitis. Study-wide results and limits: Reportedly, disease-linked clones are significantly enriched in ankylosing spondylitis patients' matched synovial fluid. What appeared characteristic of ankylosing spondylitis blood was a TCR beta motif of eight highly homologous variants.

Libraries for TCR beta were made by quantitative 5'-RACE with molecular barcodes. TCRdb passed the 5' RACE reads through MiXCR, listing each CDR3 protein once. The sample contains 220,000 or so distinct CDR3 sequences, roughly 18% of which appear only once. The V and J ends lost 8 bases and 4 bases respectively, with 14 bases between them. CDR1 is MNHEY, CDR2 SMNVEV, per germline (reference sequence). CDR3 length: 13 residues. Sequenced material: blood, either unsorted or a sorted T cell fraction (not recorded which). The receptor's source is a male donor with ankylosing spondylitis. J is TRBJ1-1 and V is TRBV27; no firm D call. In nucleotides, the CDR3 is TGTGCCAGCGGATGGTCAGTCGGCACTGAAGCTTTCTTT. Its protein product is CASGWSVGTEAFF.